These 17 T cell receptor beta chains were all obtained from the same sample, sequenced in a study of blood T cell repertoires in COVID-19 (TCRdb year 2020). Libraries were built with the immunoSEQ multiplex PCR assay. The clones in this table, taken by TCRdb from immuneACCESS, are in-frame only. Not every clone is retained; where verified, under half of the shortfall comes from an unresolved V gene, and the cause of the rest is unknown. Recorded for this sample are 250,000 or so clones; roughly 84% of them occurred a single time. The ten largest clones represent more than 3% of the sample. Specimen: PBMCs or T cells enriched from blood (not recorded which). The source is a man aged 45-60 years who had recovered from COVID-19.

V and J are TRBV21-1 and TRBJ2-7; TRBD1 reflects the table's D call only, with no check against the DNA. TRBV21-1 is termed a pseudogene. The CDR3 runs to 21 residues. In nucleotides, the CDR3 is TGTGCCAGCAGCCCAAGGGGGCCGACAGGGGGCGTTTGTACGGATTGCTACGAGCAGTACTTC. This sequence encodes CASSPRGPTGGVCTDCYEQYF.

CDR3 DNA sequence: TGTGCCAGCAGCATGGGACTAGCGGGAGCGGAGACCCAGTACTTC. Residues: CASSMGLAGAETQYF. This chain connects TRBV9 to TRBJ2-5; 14 nucleotides match TRBD2. V was clipped by 4 bases and J by 5 bases; unmatched bases: 4. The germline V gene has CDR1 SGDLS and CDR2 YYNGEE. The CDR3 totals 15 residues.

A few counts support this clone. This chain uses TRBV10-1 with TRBJ2-2; no reliable D call. The CDR3 has 14 amino acids. CDR1 WNHNN and CDR2 SYGVQD come from the germline V gene (reference sequence). V lost 3 bases, J lost 1 base, and 6 bases lay in between. The CDR3 nucleotides are TGCGCCAGCAGTGAAACTGTGAACACCGGGGAGCTGTTTTTT. Its protein product is CASSETVNTGELFF.

The chain carries TRBV3-1 (or the pseudogene TRBV3-2) and TRBJ1-2; D gene ambiguous. Germline V gene lookup returns CDR1 LGHDT and CDR2 YNNKEL (reference sequence). The V end was cut by 5 bases, the J end by 6 bases, with 16 bases between. The CDR3 runs to 14 residues. The CDR3 here is CASSGDVSSNGYTF. The CDR3 region has the DNA TGTGCCAGCAGCGGAGACGTGAGTTCAAATGGCTACACCTTC.

The CDR3 region is CASSLEIAGGADTQYF. In nucleotides, the CDR3 is TGTGCCAGCAGCTTAGAAATAGCGGGGGGGGCAGATACGCAGTATTTT. The chain is built from TRBV11-3 and TRBJ2-3; 11 bases map to TRBD2. This CDR3 region has 16 residues. Germline CDR1 is SGHNT and CDR2 is YENEEA. V was pared by 0 bases and J by 4 bases, with 3 bases of the junction left unmatched.

This chain links TRBV27 with TRBJ2-7; D uncertain. Trimming stripped 7 bases from V and 4 bases from J, with 8 bases between. Germline CDR1 is MNHEY and CDR2 is SMNVEV (reference sequence). There are 11 residues in the CDR3. Written as DNA, the CDR3 is TGTGCCAGCATAGAAAGTTACGAGCAGTACTTC. Translation: CASIESYEQYF.

The chain recombines TRBV12-5 with TRBJ1-5; D is uncertain. The germline V gene encodes CDR1 LGHNT and CDR2 FRNRAP. V lost 3 bases and J lost 4, with 7 bases in between. This CDR3 has 13 amino acids. As DNA, the CDR3 is TGTGCTAGTGGTTTCGGAGAAAATCAGCCCCAGCATTTT. It encodes CASGFGENQPQHF. Supplemented by reference TRBV12-5 and TRBJ1-5, the full variable domain reads DARVTQTPRHKVTEMGQEVTMRCQPILGHNTVFWYRQTMMQGLELLAYFRNRAPLDDSGMPKDRFSAEMPDATLATLKIQPSEPRDSAVYFCASGFGENQPQHFGDGTRLSIL.

As DNA, the CDR3 is TGTGCCAGCAGTTTTCCCGGACAAGGAGGGGCAGAGACCCAGTACTTC. Encoded protein: CASSFPGQGGAETQYF. J is TRBJ2-5 and V is TRBV28, with D tentatively TRBD2 (6 bases). Germline V gene lookup returns CDR1 MDHEN and CDR2 SYDVKM. CDR3 length equals 16 residues. Trimming pared 3 bases from V and 4 bases from J, leaving 18 bases between. Supplemented by reference TRBV28 and TRBJ2-5, the full variable domain reads DVKVTQSSRYLVKRTGEKVFLECVQDMDHENMFWYRQDPGLGLRLIYFSYDVKMKEKGDIPEGYSVSREKKERFSLILESASTNQTSMYLCASSFPGQGGAETQYFGPGTRLLVL.

The chain is built from TRBV5-1 and TRBJ2-3, with a weak D call TRBD2 (6 bases). The CDR3 consists of 15 residues. Per germline, CDR1 SGHRS and CDR2 YFSETQ. V lost 5 bases to trimming and J lost 0 bases, with 13 bases between them. As DNA, the CDR3 is TGCGCCAGCAGGACCGAGCGGGCGAGCACAGATACGCAGTATTTT. Protein: CASRTERASTDTQYF.

This clone came up a few times. This chain links TRBV7-8 with TRBJ1-2, with D perhaps TRBD1 (6 bases). This CDR3 has 15 amino acids. Trimming took 5 bases from V and 5 from J, leaving 18 bases between them. The germline CDR1 and CDR2 sequences are SGHVS and FQNEAQ. CDR3 amino acids: CASSPMGGGEYGYTF. The CDR3 nucleotides read TGTGCCAGCAGCCCCATGGGAGGGGGGGAGTATGGCTACACCTTC.

This chain connects TRBV30 to TRBJ1-6, with D perhaps matching TRBD1 (6 bases). The CDR3 totals 14 residues. Trimming took off 3 bases at V and 4 bases at J, with 10 bases between the two ends. Germline lookup yields CDR1 GTSNPN and CDR2 SVGIG (reference sequence). CDR3 in amino acids: CAWSLGAYNSPLHF. As DNA, the CDR3 is TGTGCCTGGAGCCTGGGGGCGTATAATTCACCCCTCCACTTT. The full variable domain, rest sourced from reference TRBV30 and TRBJ1-6, is SQTIHQWPATLVQPVGSPLSLECTVEGTSNPNLYWYRQAAGRGLQLLFYSVGIGQISSEVPQNLSASRPQDRQFILSSKKLLLSDSGFYLCAWSLGAYNSPLHFGNGTRLTVT.

This clone was seen a single time. The chain joins TRBV24-1 to TRBJ2-7; TRBD2 matches 7 bases. Germline trimming cut 11 bases from V and 5 bases from J; bases unmatched to any gene: 11. The CDR3 sequence is 13 residues long. CDR1 and CDR2 (germline): KGHDR, SFDVKD. The CDR3: CAMLGGVTNEQYF. The CDR3, as DNA: TGTGCCATGCTGGGGGGGGTGACAAACGAGCAGTACTTC.

The genes are TRBV5-8 and TRBJ2-7, with D tentatively TRBD1 (6 bases). The CDR3 sequence is 15 residues long. Trimming shortened V by 5 bases and J by 0 bases, and 15 bases separated the two germline ends. Germline V gives CDR1 SGHTS, CDR2 YDEGEE. The CDR3 is CASRETGQSSYEQYF. The CDR3 nucleotides are TGTGCCAGCAGAGAAACAGGGCAAAGCTCCTACGAGCAGTACTTC.

The chain employs TRBV5-1 and TRBJ1-2; D perhaps matches TRBD1 (6 bases). V lost 4 bases and J lost 2, with 15 bases in between. Germline CDR1 reads SGHRS; CDR2 reads YFSETQ. The CDR3 has 15 residues. The chain's CDR3 is CASSPDGTPNYGYTF. The CDR3 nucleotides read TGCGCCAGCAGCCCGGATGGGACACCCAACTATGGCTACACCTTC.

This clone was seen a handful of times. The chain joins TRBV4-1 to TRBJ2-3; a weak D match, TRBD2 (5 bases). Germline V gives CDR1 MGHRA, CDR2 YSYEKL. Trimming took 2 bases from V and 0 from J, leaving 9 bases between them. The CDR3 has 15 residues. CDR3 nucleotides: TGCGCCAGCAGCCAACACGGGGTAAGCACAGATACGCAGTATTTT. Encoded protein: CASSQHGVSTDTQYF.

The V gene is TRBV30, the J gene TRBJ1-6, with 9 positions matching TRBD1. Unmatched junction bases numbered 4, after V lost 8 bases and J lost 5 bases. The V gene's germline CDR1 is GTSNPN and CDR2 SVGIG (reference sequence). This CDR3 contains 13 residues. The CDR3 region is CAAGQGNNSPLHF. The CDR3 region has the DNA TGTGCCGCAGGACAGGGGAATAATTCACCCCTCCACTTT.

This clone was recorded once. CDR3 nucleotide sequence: TGTGCCAGCCTAGGGTGGGAGAAACACTACGAGCAGTACTTC. This gives the protein CASLGWEKHYEQYF. The rearrangement joins TRBV28 to TRBJ2-7; D is possibly TRBD2 (5 bases). Germline CDR1 reads MDHEN; CDR2 reads SYDVKM. The CDR3 has 14 amino acids. V was cut by 8 bases and J by 3 bases, with 17 bases left in between.